This TCR beta chain derives from a study of response to subunit inactivated influenza vaccine listed by TCRdb under 2018. For the study in its entirety: Deep quantitative T cell receptor repertoire profiling was used in the study to track responses to a trivalent subunit inactivated influenza vaccine.

V and J are truncated by 6 bases and 9 bases respectively, leaving an intervening sequence of 18 bases. The CDR3 sequence holds 13 residues, the cysteine and phenylalanine included. Only the CDR3 part of the read is kept: 39 bases, read in frame from the first base. From the germline V gene (reference sequence), CDR1 is DFQATT and CDR2 is SNEGSKA. Regarding this clonotype: Its binding antigen is unknown. No base quality information exists; no much larger clone differs at one position.

Receptor libraries were prepared by RT-PCR. Sequencing used an Illumina HiSeq 2500. TCRdb redid the processing of the public reads, applying fastp at Q25 and MiXCR, and retained in-frame beta chains. One record per CDR3 amino acid sequence lists the most common genes and DNA. The sample includes more than 150,000 distinct CDR3 sequences, with about 10% observed a single time. The ten largest make up about a tenth of the sample. Findings and caveats that apply to the study as a whole: It was suggested by the authors that each seasonal influenza vaccination may recruit only a limited number of new T cells.

This chain joins TRBV20-1 to TRBJ2-1; the D gene is not confidently resolved. The source of this sequence is a man aged 50 to 59 who received an inactivated influenza vaccine. Donor details come from another sample of the same person, matched by shared clones. This sample comprised non-naive T cells sorted from PBMCs, obtained on the day of vaccination. The intended sense of this specimen's cell subset or site label: memory T cell fraction. The sequenced DNA is TGCAGTGCCCCGGCGCCCGAAGCGATTGAGCAGTTCTTC. This encodes CSAPAPEAIEQFF.